This T cell receptor (beta chain) was sequenced during a study of somatic mutations in cytotoxic T cells in rheumatoid arthritis. As for the study in general: Patient blood was drawn as 30 ml EDTA; the draw came right after diagnosis and before any treatment.

Whole-study results and caveats: There was no knowledge of the antigen targets of the expanded CD8+ clones. Among patients with rheumatoid arthritis, but not healthy controls, CD8+ clonality increased with age. Significant differences in CD8+ T-cell clonality were not found between rheumatoid arthritis patients and healthy controls (age-matched).

Only a few counts were recorded for this clone. Its specificity is unknown. This CDR3 has 16 residues. In germline, CDR1 is SGHVS, CDR2 FNYEAQ. Trimming left V 2 bases short and J 6 bases short, with 20 bases between. Repertoires were generated with immunoSEQ multiplex PCR, while TCRdb's copy carries only in-frame clones and drops some. Of about 5,000 clones listed, nearly 85% are singletons. Sample: CD8+ T cells sorted from blood. The V gene is TRBV7-6, the J gene TRBJ2-7, with D perhaps matching TRBD1 (6 bases). This TCR derives from a woman between 50 and 59 years old with rheumatoid arthritis. For the CDR3, the DNA is TGTGCCAGCAGCTTAATTTCGGACAGCCATGCTCGCGAGCAGTACTTC. Residues: CASSLISDSHAREQYF.